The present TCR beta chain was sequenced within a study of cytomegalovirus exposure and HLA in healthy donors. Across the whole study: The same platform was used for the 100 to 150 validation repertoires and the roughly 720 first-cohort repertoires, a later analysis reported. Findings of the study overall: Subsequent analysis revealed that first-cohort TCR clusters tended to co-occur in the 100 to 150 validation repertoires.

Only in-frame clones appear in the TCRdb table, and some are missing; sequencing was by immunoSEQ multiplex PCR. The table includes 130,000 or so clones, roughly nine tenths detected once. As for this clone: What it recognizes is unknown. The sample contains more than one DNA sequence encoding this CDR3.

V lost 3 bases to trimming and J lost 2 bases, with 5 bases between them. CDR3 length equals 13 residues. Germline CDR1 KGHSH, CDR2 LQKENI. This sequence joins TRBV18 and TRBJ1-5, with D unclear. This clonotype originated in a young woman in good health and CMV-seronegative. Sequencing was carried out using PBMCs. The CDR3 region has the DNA TGTGCCAGCTCACCTGCGGGCAATCAGCCCCAGCATTTT. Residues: CASSPAGNQPQHF.